The 26 T cell receptor beta chains reported below all come from one sample, sequenced in a study of Ad26.COV2.S vaccination and SARS-CoV-2 variants. Data came from immunoSEQ multiplex PCR; TCRdb stores just in-frame clones and leaves some out. The sample consists of approximately 400,000 clones, 83% of them appearing once. Sample treatment: some 20 received Ad26.COV2.S at low or high dose, single or two shots; roughly five received placebo; per-sample allocation not given. After the first vaccine or placebo injection, samples were drawn on day 63. The material sequenced was peripheral blood, taken in a trial of Ad26.COV2.S vaccine versus placebo. Receptor source: a person aged 18-60 years who received the Ad26.COV2.S COVID-19 vaccine or a placebo.

This clone was detected many times. The V and J genes are TRBV5-1 and TRBJ2-7; 8 bases match TRBD1. Germline V gives CDR1 SGHRS, CDR2 YFSETQ. V lost 3 bases and J lost 0; bases outside the gene matches: 5. The CDR3 is 15 amino acids. The CDR3 bases are TGCGCCAGCAGCTGGGGGACAGGAAGCTCCTACGAGCAGTACTTC. Protein product: CASSWGTGSSYEQYF.

This chain connects TRBV30 to TRBJ1-3; D perhaps matches TRBD1 (5 bases). V was shortened by 5 bases and J by 4 bases, with 12 bases between the two germline ends. Germline V gives CDR1 GTSNPN, CDR2 SVGIG (reference sequence). The CDR3 is 13 residues long. CDR3 coding DNA: TGTGCCTGGCGGAGGGGTTCCGGAAACACCATATATTTT. Translation gives CAWRRGSGNTIYF.

The chain uses TRBV6-4 and TRBJ2-1, with TRBD2 matching over 11 bases. The CDR3 consists of 15 residues. The V segment lost 6 bases and the J segment 9 bases; nucleotides outside the gene matches: 10. Germline assignment: CDR1 MRHNA and CDR2 SNTAGT. The CDR3 here is CASSLSGRAGGEQFF. CDR3 DNA: TGTGCCAGCAGCCTTAGCGGGAGGGCCGGAGGTGAGCAGTTCTTC.

The CDR3, as DNA: TGTGCCAGCAGCTTCGGCTACGAGCAGTACTTC. Translation: CASSFGYEQYF. The chain carries TRBV5-4 and TRBJ2-7; no definite D call. Germline CDR1 reads SGHNT; CDR2 reads YYREEE (reference sequence). CDR3 length: 11 residues. V shed 2 bases and J shed 3 bases, with 3 bases lying between them.

This clone was detected only a few times. This chain connects TRBV4-1 to TRBJ2-7; 9 bases align to TRBD1. V was clipped by 3 bases and J by 5 bases; unmatched bases: 11. CDR1 MGHRA and CDR2 YSYEKL come from the germline V gene. The CDR3 has 16 residues. The CDR3 spells CASSQPPGQGRDEQYF. The CDR3 region has the DNA TGCGCCAGCAGCCAGCCTCCGGGACAGGGTAGGGACGAGCAGTACTTC.

The chain carries TRBV7-9 and TRBJ2-1; TRBD2 aligns across 10 bases. The CDR3 runs to 18 residues. The V and J ends lost 3 bases and 9 bases, in that order; junction bases with no gene match: 17. The germline V gene has CDR1 SEHNR and CDR2 FQNEAQ (reference sequence). The CDR3 nucleotides read TGTGCCAGCAGCTTGACAGCGGGAGGGCAGGGAAGGTATGGTGAGCAGTTCTTC. Translating it yields CASSLTAGGQGRYGEQFF.

This clone has just a few counts. The J gene is TRBJ1-3, the V gene TRBV15; D is ambiguous. The germline V gene has CDR1 LNHNV and CDR2 YYDKDF (reference sequence). CDR3 size: 14 residues. Trimming removed 3 bases at V and 1 base at J, with 7 bases between. CDR3 sequence reads: CATSRVGSGNTIYF. CDR3 bases: TGTGCCACCAGCAGGGTAGGGTCTGGAAACACCATATATTTT. Full variable domain (outside the CDR3, taken from reference TRBV15 and TRBJ1-3): DAMVIQNPRYQVTQFGKPVTLSCSQTLNHNVMYWYQQKSSQAPKLLFHYYDKDFNNEADTPDNFQSRRPNTSFCFLDIRSPGLGDTAMYLCATSRVGSGNTIYFGEGSWLTVV.

This clone is a singleton in its sample. The chain combines TRBV5-6 with TRBJ2-7, with D unresolved. Germline CDR1 reads SGHDT; CDR2 reads YYEEEE. The CDR3 is made up of 11 amino acids. Trimming removed 2 bases from V and 3 bases from J, with 3 bases in between. The CDR3 DNA is TGTGCCAGCAGCTTCGACTACGAGCAGTACTTC. This encodes CASSFDYEQYF. Combining the CDR3 with reference TRBV5-6 and TRBJ2-7 gives the whole variable domain DAGVTQSPTHLIKTRGQQVTLRCSPKSGHDTVSWYQQALGQGPQFIFQYYEEEERQRGNFPDRFSGHQFPNYSSELNVNALLLGDSALYLCASSFDYEQYFGPGTRLTVT.

V is TRBV27 and J is TRBJ1-6; the D gene is possibly TRBD1 (5 bases). The V and J ends lost 2 bases and 11 bases respectively, with 10 bases between them. The CDR3 totals 13 residues. Germline CDR1 and CDR2: MNHEY and SMNVEV (reference sequence). CDR3 nucleotide sequence: TGTGCCAGCAGTTTAAAGGGGATAACACCCCTCCACTTT. Its translation is CASSLKGITPLHF.

The genes are TRBV5-1 and TRBJ1-1; D remains ambiguous. Trimming removed 4 bases at V and 4 bases at J, with 11 bases between. The germline gives CDR1 SGHRS, CDR2 YFSETQ. The length of the CDR3 is 13 residues. CDR3: CASSRDGTTEAFF. CDR3 nucleotides: TGCGCCAGCAGCCGTGACGGAACCACTGAAGCTTTCTTT.

This clone turned up a few times. The rearrangement links TRBV2 to TRBJ2-7, with 8 bases fitting TRBD2. CDR1 is SNHLY, CDR2 FYNNEI, per germline. CDR3 length: 14 residues. V lost 6 bases to trimming and J lost 6 bases; unmatched junction nucleotides: 10. The CDR3 loop reads CASSDVAGLGEQYF. The CDR3 DNA reads as TGTGCCAGCAGCGACGTAGCGGGATTGGGCGAGCAGTACTTC.

This clone was counted once. This chain uses TRBV5-4 with TRBJ2-4; 12 nucleotides align to TRBD1. The CDR3 runs to 19 residues. Germline CDR1 is SGHNT and CDR2 is YYREEE (reference sequence). V gave up 4 bases and J gave up 5 bases; unmatched junction bases: 16. CDR3 nucleotide sequence: TGTGCCAGCAGCGTGGGACAGGGGGCTTCCCCTCTCCTCCAAAACATTCAGTACTTC. The encoded protein is CASSVGQGASPLLQNIQYF.

The chain has TRBV27 and TRBJ1-5, with a possible D match to TRBD1 (5 bases). CDR3 length: 18 amino acids. V was trimmed by 0 bases and J by 0 bases, leaving 15 bases between them. Germline CDR1 is MNHEY and CDR2 is SMNVEV (reference sequence). The CDR3 sequence: CASSLSGGGSHSNQPQHF. CDR3 nucleotide sequence: TGTGCCAGCAGTTTATCGGGGGGAGGATCACATAGCAATCAGCCCCAGCATTTT.

This rearrangement joins TRBV6-5 to TRBJ1-6; 7 bases are shared with TRBD1. The CDR3 consists of 13 residues. The ends lost 7 bases at V and 10 bases at J; junction bases unmatched: 7. Germline V gene data show CDR1 as MNHEY and CDR2 as SVGAGI. The CDR3 coding sequence is TGTGCCAGCAACCTCCAACAGGGGTCACCCCTCCACTTT. Translation gives CASNLQQGSPLHF.

V usage is TRBV5-4 and J usage is TRBJ2-7, with a weak D call TRBD2 (6 bases). Germline CDR1 and CDR2: SGHNT and YYREEE (reference sequence). CDR3 length equals 17 residues. V lost 4 bases to trimming and J lost 0 bases, with 20 bases between them. The DNA for the CDR3 is TGTGCCAGCAGCCCGCGGGATTGGCAGATAGACTCCTACGAGCAGTACTTC. Its protein product is CASSPRDWQIDSYEQYF.

A few counts support this clone. This chain connects TRBV18 to TRBJ2-1; D gene ambiguous. Germline CDR1 reads KGHSH; CDR2 reads LQKENI. Deletions cut 5 bases from V and 4 bases from J, with 6 bases between. This CDR3 spans 12 amino acids. CDR3 sequence (DNA): TGTGCCAGCTCATCTGTTTACAATGAGCAGTTCTTC. This encodes CASSSVYNEQFF.

The chain uses TRBV5-6 and TRBJ2-5; no firm D call. V was clipped by 3 bases and J by 2 bases, with 11 bases between them. In germline, CDR1 is SGHDT, CDR2 YYEEEE. CDR3 length: 14 residues. Written as DNA, the CDR3 is TGTGCCAGCAGCTCATGGGCAGTACAAGAGACCCAGTACTTC. Its protein product is CASSSWAVQETQYF.

This clone appeared once. The V and J genes are TRBV6-6 and TRBJ2-7, with 9 bases lining up with TRBD1. The CDR3 is 15 amino acids. Germline lookup yields CDR1 MNHNY and CDR2 SVGAGI (reference sequence). The J segment lost 5 bases and the V segment lost 0 bases, leaving 5 bases of the junction unmatched. CDR3 loop: CASSYSFTGGNEQYF. For the CDR3, the DNA is TGTGCCAGCAGTTACTCGTTCACAGGGGGCAACGAGCAGTACTTC.

This sequence joins TRBV7-2 and TRBJ2-7; D remains ambiguous. With 1 base removed from V and 7 bases from J, the gap between germline ends came to 14 bases. This CDR3 contains 14 residues. The germline V gene encodes CDR1 SGHTA and CDR2 FQGNSA. CDR3 loop: CASSLGIWSTEQYF. The CDR3, as DNA: TGTGCCAGCAGCTTAGGGATCTGGTCTACTGAGCAGTACTTC.

The gene calls are TRBV5-1 and TRBJ2-3, with 12 bases matching TRBD1. Germline-derived CDR1 and CDR2 are SGHRS and YFSETQ. This CDR3 is 15 amino acids long. V gave up 4 bases and J gave up 5 bases; unmatched junction bases: 5. Here the CDR3 DNA reads TGCGCCAGCAGCCCAGGGACAGGGGGCCGAGATACGCAGTATTTT. Protein sequence: CASSPGTGGRDTQYF. Supplemented by reference TRBV5-1 and TRBJ2-3, the full variable domain reads KAGVTQTPRYLIKTRGQQVTLSCSPISGHRSVSWYQQTPGQGLQFLFEYFSETQRNKGNFPGRFSGRQFSNSRSEMNVSTLELGDSALYLCASSPGTGGRDTQYFGPGTRLTVL.

The chain joins TRBV5-6 to TRBJ2-2; no reliable D call. The germline V and J ends were trimmed by 1 base and 4 bases, with 11 bases remaining between them. CDR1 SGHDT and CDR2 YYEEEE come from the germline V gene. This CDR3 has 15 amino acids. CDR3 coding DNA: TGTGCCAGCAGCTTGTTTGTAGGAATCACCGGGGAGCTGTTTTTT. Translating it yields CASSLFVGITGELFF.

This chain connects TRBV2 to TRBJ2-4; TRBD2 aligns across 9 bases. Germline loops: CDR1 SNHLY, CDR2 FYNNEI. CDR3 length equals 16 residues. V was clipped by 6 bases and J by 0 bases; unmatched bases: 6. The DNA for the CDR3 is TGTGCCAGCAGGGAGGGACTAGCCCTAGCCAAAAACATTCAGTACTTC. It specifies CASREGLALAKNIQYF.

The V and J genes are TRBV5-1 and TRBJ2-5, with 7 bases identical to TRBD2. After removal of 4 bases from V and 2 bases from J, the junction contained 8 bases not matched to a gene. Germline loops: CDR1 SGHRS, CDR2 YFSETQ. CDR3 size: 15 residues. This CDR3 reads CASSRWGGRQETQYF. The CDR3 DNA sequence: TGCGCCAGCAGCCGCTGGGGGGGTCGTCAAGAGACCCAGTACTTC.

The chain has TRBV20-1 and TRBJ2-3; 8 bases fit TRBD2. After removal of 3 bases from V and 0 bases from J, the junction contained 11 bases not matched to a gene. Per germline, CDR1 DFQATT and CDR2 SNEGSKA (reference sequence). The CDR3 runs 17 residues. CDR3 sequence (DNA): TGCAGTGCTAGTCTAGCGGGTAATCCCTCTAGCACAGATACGCAGTATTTT. Amino acid sequence: CSASLAGNPSSTDTQYF.

This sequence joins TRBV7-8 and TRBJ2-5; possibly TRBD2 for D (6 bases). The CDR3 contains 14 residues. Looked up from germline, CDR1 is SGHVS and CDR2 is FQNEAQ. Trimming shortened V by 3 bases and J by 1 base, and 9 bases separated the two germline ends. The CDR3 here is CASSFYGGQETQYF. The CDR3 DNA is TGTGCCAGCAGCTTCTACGGGGGCCAAGAGACCCAGTACTTC. Full variable domain (outside the CDR3, taken from reference TRBV7-8 and TRBJ2-5): GAGVSQSPRYKVAKRGQDVALRCDPISGHVSLFWYQQALGQGPEFLTYFQNEAQLDKSGLPSDRFFAERPEGSVSTLKIQRTQQEDSAVYLCASSFYGGQETQYFGPGTRLLVL.

The chain carries TRBV15 and TRBJ2-5, with D uncertain. The CDR3 runs 13 residues. Trimming left V 1 base short and J 0 bases short, with 3 bases between. In germline, CDR1 is LNHNV, CDR2 YYDKDF (reference sequence). The CDR3 spells CATSRGYQETQYF. The CDR3 DNA reads as TGTGCCACCAGCAGAGGGTACCAAGAGACCCAGTACTTC.